This T cell receptor (beta chain) was captured in a study of shared clonotypes between healthy human individuals. Broader study findings: A limitation of the genetic and exposure-history diversity represented arose from few donors.

Note on this clone: The antigen is unknown.

The trim removed 0 bases at V and 5 bases at J, leaving 5 bases unmatched. Per germline, CDR1 SGHRS and CDR2 YFSETQ. The CDR3 extends over 16 amino acids. Donors had no recently reported acute infections or vaccinations and were HIV-negative. The donor cohort consisted entirely of Caucasian adults residing in Nashville, Tennessee. Method: immunoSEQ multiplex PCR; TCRdb's copy keeps in-frame clones and lacks some. Here the sample spans about 450,000 clones, around three quarters being singletons. Sequences were obtained from PBMCs. The clonotype originates from a woman aged 40-49 years in good health. Some clones in this sample may be carry-over from other donors' samples. The rearrangement joins TRBV5-1 to TRBJ1-4; 9 nucleotides agree with TRBD1. The CDR3 DNA sequence: TGCGCCAGCAGCTTGGGCACTGGACAGGGGAATGAAAAACTGTTTTTT. Translated, it gives CASSLGTGQGNEKLFF.